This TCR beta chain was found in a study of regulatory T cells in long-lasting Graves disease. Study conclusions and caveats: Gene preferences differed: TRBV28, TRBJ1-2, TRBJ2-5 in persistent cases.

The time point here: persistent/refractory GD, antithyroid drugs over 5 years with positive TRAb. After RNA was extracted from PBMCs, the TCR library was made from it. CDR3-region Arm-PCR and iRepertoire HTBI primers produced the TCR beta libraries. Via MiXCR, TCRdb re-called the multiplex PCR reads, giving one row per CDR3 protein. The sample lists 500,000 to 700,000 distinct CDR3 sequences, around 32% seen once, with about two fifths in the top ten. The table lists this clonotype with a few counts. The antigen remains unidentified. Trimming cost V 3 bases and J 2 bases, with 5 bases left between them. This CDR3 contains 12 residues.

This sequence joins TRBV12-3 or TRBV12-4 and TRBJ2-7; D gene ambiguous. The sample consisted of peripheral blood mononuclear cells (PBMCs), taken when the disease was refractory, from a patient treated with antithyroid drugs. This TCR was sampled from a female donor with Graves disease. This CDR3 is CASSFTPYEQYF. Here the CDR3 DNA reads TGTGCCAGCAGTTTTACCCCCTACGAGCAGTACTTC.